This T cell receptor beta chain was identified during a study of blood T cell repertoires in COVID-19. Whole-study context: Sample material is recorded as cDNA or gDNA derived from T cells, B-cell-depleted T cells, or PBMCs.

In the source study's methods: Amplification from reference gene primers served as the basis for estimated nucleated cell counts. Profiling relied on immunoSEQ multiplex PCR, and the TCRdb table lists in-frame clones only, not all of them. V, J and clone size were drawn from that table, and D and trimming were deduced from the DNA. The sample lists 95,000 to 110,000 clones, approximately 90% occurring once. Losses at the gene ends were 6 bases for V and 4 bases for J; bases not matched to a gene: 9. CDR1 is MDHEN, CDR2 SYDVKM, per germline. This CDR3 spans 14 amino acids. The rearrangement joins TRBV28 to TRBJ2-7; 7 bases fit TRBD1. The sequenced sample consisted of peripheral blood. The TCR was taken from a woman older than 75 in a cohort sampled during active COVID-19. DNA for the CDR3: TGTGCCAGCAGGCGTCACAGGGGTTCTTACGAGCAGTACTTC. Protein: CASRRHRGSYEQYF.